In this sample, the clone carrying this TCR beta chain turned up a few times. Its antigen is not known. CD4+ cells of the naive, central memory, regulatory and stem cell-like memory types were sorted via CD45RO/CCR7/CD25/CD127/CD95/CD27. The sample belongs to a study of beta chain features in type 1 diabetes. This CDR3 region has 14 residues. V was pared by 3 bases and J by 3 bases, with 0 bases of the junction left unmatched. Germline V gene data show CDR1 as SGHTA and CDR2 as FQGNSA. What was sequenced were expressed TCRB transcripts, since all of the isolated RNA had been reverse transcribed. Naive, central memory and regulatory T cell samples yielded some 3.9 million reads on average. Generated by immunoSEQ multiplex PCR, the TCRdb table keeps only in-frame clones and is missing some. The table includes roughly 60,000 clones, around three fifths detected once. General study results and limits: Insertion counts at VDJ junctions were lower in type 1 diabetes patients, who also showed more deletions there.

This clonotype originated in a woman aged 18 to 35 in good health. Sequencing used Tregs from blood. V is TRBV7-2 and J is TRBJ1-2; TRBD1 agrees at 11 bases. The DNA of the CDR3 is TGTGCCAGCAGCTTGGGACAGGGGGACTATGGCTACACCTTC. Translated, it gives CASSLGQGDYGYTF.